The entry below describes one TCR beta chain. The antigen is not known. The CDR3 spans 14 residues. The V and J ends lost 0 bases and 2 bases respectively, with 9 bases between them. The germline CDR1 and CDR2 sequences are SGHNT and YYREEE (reference sequence). The protocol was immunoSEQ multiplex PCR, while the TCRdb copy is restricted to in-frame clones and leaves out a portion. The table lists about 100,000 clones, roughly nine tenths of them singletons. The sample is drawn from a study of T cell responses to AZD1222 COVID-19 vaccine. Study outcomes and limitations: Increased Spike-specific TCR breadth and depth were observed after two AZD1222 doses.

The chain joins TRBV5-4 to TRBJ2-7; possible D gene TRBD2, 6 bases. Sequenced here: peripheral blood, sampled on day 0 of AZD1222 vaccination. This receptor was obtained from an adult in good health. This CDR3 reads CASSLEPGAYEQYF. CDR3 DNA sequence: TGTGCCAGCAGCTTGGAGCCGGGGGCCTACGAGCAGTACTTC.